The 16 T cell receptor beta chains below come from one sample, sequenced in a study of CD8+CD57+ T cells in acquired aplastic anemia. In patients chosen for sequencing, flow cytometry had shown CD8+CD57+ cell expansion. CDR3 and TCR beta VDJ profiling relied on genomic DNA as the template. MiXCR, run by TCRdb on the reads, gives a single entry per CDR3 protein. The sample records 450,000 to 600,000 distinct CDR3 sequences, about a third being singletons. The sequencing input was sorted CD4+, CD8+, or CD8+CD57+ T cells (not recorded which) from PBMCs. The receptors shown here come from a human donor with aplastic anemia.

V and J are TRBV24-1 and TRBJ1-2; D gene unclear. CDR3 length: 15 residues. Germline CDR1 and CDR2: KGHDR and SFDVKD. V lost 7 bases, J lost 2 bases, and 16 bases lay in between. DNA of the CDR3: TGTGCCACCAGCATGGTAGCGGGAGTAAACTATGGCTACACCTTC. Translating gives CATSMVAGVNYGYTF.

This chain joins TRBV20-1 and TRBJ1-1; D is perhaps TRBD1 (5 bases). Germline V gene data show CDR1 as DFQATT and CDR2 as SNEGSKA (reference sequence). CDR3 length: 15 amino acids. Trimming left V 0 bases short and J 1 base short, with 12 bases between. DNA of the CDR3: TGCAGTGCTAGAGACCCCCGGGGCTCGAACACTGAAGCTTTCTTT. Residues: CSARDPRGSNTEAFF.

This clonotype has ten or more counts. The V call is TRBV15, the J call TRBJ2-3, with TRBD2 identical over 7 bases. Germline CDR1 and CDR2: LNHNV and YYDKDF (reference sequence). V shed 7 bases, J shed 0 bases, and the junction held 7 bases outside the gene matches. This CDR3 is built from 15 residues. The CDR3 region is CATTLGGVSTDTQYF. The CDR3 nucleotides read TGTGCCACCACCCTTGGGGGGGTCAGCACAGATACGCAGTATTTT. The whole variable domain, remainder taken from reference TRBV15 and TRBJ2-3, is DAMVIQNPRYQVTQFGKPVTLSCSQTLNHNVMYWYQQKSSQAPKLLFHYYDKDFNNEADTPDNFQSRRPNTSFCFLDIRSPGLGDTAMYLCATTLGGVSTDTQYFGPGTRLTVL.

This clonotype was observed a few times. The V and J genes are TRBV11-3 and TRBJ2-7; weak D call: TRBD1 (6 bases). The ends were cut back, 5 bases at V and 3 bases at J, with 11 bases in the middle. Per germline, CDR1 SGHNT and CDR2 YENEEA. The CDR3 runs to 13 residues. For the CDR3, the DNA is TGTGCCAGCAGCGGAAAGGACAGCTACGAGCAGTACTTC. Translation: CASSGKDSYEQYF.

The sample holds one count of this clonotype. A much larger clone lies a single base off, so this may be a read error. This chain joins TRBV12-3 or TRBV12-4 and TRBJ2-7, with D perhaps matching TRBD2 (7 bases). V was shortened by 6 bases and J by 6 bases, with 15 bases between the two germline ends. The CDR3 loop spans 13 amino acids. The CDR3 is CASSLADSSEQYF. The CDR3, as DNA: TGTGCCAGCAGCCTAGCGGACAGTTCCGAGCAGTACTTC.

The genes are TRBV7-2 and TRBJ1-2; perhaps TRBD1 as D (6 bases). V lost 7 bases, J lost 4 bases, and 16 bases lay in between. The CDR3 loop spans 14 amino acids. Germline CDR1 reads SGHTA; CDR2 reads FQGNSA. The CDR3: CASTPRGVFYGYTF. DNA of the CDR3: TGTGCCAGCACCCCTAGGGGGGTTTTCTATGGCTACACCTTC.

The rearrangement links TRBV7-9 to TRBJ1-1, with 7 bases lining up with TRBD1. The V segment lost 4 bases and the J segment 1 base; nucleotides outside the gene matches: 3. Germline values: CDR1 SEHNR, CDR2 FQNEAQ (reference sequence). The CDR3 has 14 amino acids. CDR3 in DNA: TGTGCCAGCAGCTCGACAGGGAAGAACACTGAAGCTTTCTTT. This encodes CASSSTGKNTEAFF.

This clonotype was picked up many times. V gene TRBV29-1 combines with J gene TRBJ1-2, with a possible D match to TRBD1 (6 bases). The germline V gene has CDR1 SQVTM and CDR2 ANQGSEA. The V gene lost 6 bases and the J gene lost 2 bases, with 10 bases spanning the gap. The CDR3 has 12 residues. The CDR3 reads CSVYQGNYGYTF. CDR3 coding DNA: TGCAGCGTATATCAGGGGAACTATGGCTACACCTTC. Using reference TRBV29-1 and TRBJ1-2 for the parts outside the CDR3, the full variable domain is SAVISQKPSRDICQRGTSLTIQCQVDSQVTMMFWYRQQPGQSLTLIATANQGSEATYESGFVIDKFPISRPNLTFSTLTVSNMSPEDSSIYLCSVYQGNYGYTFGSGTRLTVV.

The chain carries TRBV24-1 and TRBJ2-7; perhaps D is TRBD1 or TRBD2 (5 bases each). Germline values: CDR1 KGHDR, CDR2 SFDVKD. Trimming removed 9 bases from V and 4 bases from J, with 15 bases in between. The CDR3 extends over 13 amino acids. In nucleotides, the CDR3 is TGTGCCACCCGGGACGTGAGTGTGTACGAGCAGTACTTC. Its protein product is CATRDVSVYEQYF.

Points on this clonotype: A clone one base away is much larger, so this may be a read error. The CDR3 DNA follows: TGTGCCAGCAGTGATCCGGACAGCCGTAGTGAAAAACTGTTTTTT. Amino acid sequence: CASSDPDSRSEKLFF. The chain couples TRBV2 to TRBJ1-4, with a tentative D call TRBD1 (6 bases). V lost 3 bases and J 7 bases, leaving 15 bases between the germline ends. Germline CDR1 is SNHLY and CDR2 is FYNNEI. CDR3 length: 15 residues.

The rearrangement uses TRBV25-1 and TRBJ2-2; D is perhaps TRBD1 or TRBD2 (5 bases each). The CDR3 is made up of 15 amino acids. CDR1 is MGHDK and CDR2 is SYGVNS in the germline V gene. V was shortened by 8 bases and J by 5 bases, with 18 bases between the two germline ends. CDR3 protein: CASSLPGPGTGELFF. The CDR3 nucleotides are TGTGCCAGCTCACTACCGGGACCGGGGACCGGGGAGCTGTTTTTT.

There are many counts of this clonotype. This rearrangement joins TRBV12-3 or TRBV12-4 to TRBJ1-2; the match to TRBD1 covers 7 bases. This CDR3 spans 15 amino acids. J gave up 0 bases and V 6 bases, and 7 bases lay outside the gene matches. The CDR3 nucleotides are TGTGCCAGCAGAGGACAGGCCAGAGCTAACTATGGCTACACCTTC. As protein: CASRGQARANYGYTF.

About this clonotype itself: Since a much larger clone is just one base distant, this may be a read error. The gene calls are TRBV7-3 and TRBJ1-5; no reliable D call. Germline V gene lookup returns CDR1 SGHTA and CDR2 FQGTGA. The CDR3 is 13 residues long. CDR3 loop: CAGSLTSNQPQHF. CDR3 coding DNA: TGTGCCGGCAGCTTAACCTCCAATCAGCCCCAGCATTTT.

The J gene is TRBJ2-1, the V gene TRBV28; D gene ambiguous. The CDR3 consists of 15 residues. Germline V gene data show CDR1 as MDHEN and CDR2 as SYDVKM. V lost 1 base, J lost 10 bases, and 17 bases lay in between. The CDR3 reads CASSLLSVRRVEQFF. The CDR3 nucleotides are TGTGCCAGCAGTTTATTATCTGTGAGAAGAGTAGAGCAGTTCTTC.

This clonotype was seen many times. The chain carries TRBV6-5 and TRBJ2-7; tentative D call: TRBD1 (5 bases). The germline CDR1 and CDR2 sequences are MNHEY and SVGAGI. Trimming shortened V by 9 bases and J by 0 bases, and 6 bases separated the two germline ends. This CDR3 contains 11 residues. This CDR3 reads CASQGSYEQYF. DNA of the CDR3: TGTGCCAGTCAGGGCTCCTACGAGCAGTACTTC.

This clonotype was observed many times. The chain couples TRBV7-2 to TRBJ1-1; a possible D gene is TRBD1 (5 bases). With 1 base removed from V and 5 bases from J, the gap between germline ends came to 11 bases. The CDR3 is made up of 14 amino acids. Looked up from germline, CDR1 is SGHTA and CDR2 is FQGNSA. The DNA of the CDR3 is TGTGCCAGCAGCTTAGGGCAGGGAAAGACTGAAGCTTTCTTT. This sequence encodes CASSLGQGKTEAFF.